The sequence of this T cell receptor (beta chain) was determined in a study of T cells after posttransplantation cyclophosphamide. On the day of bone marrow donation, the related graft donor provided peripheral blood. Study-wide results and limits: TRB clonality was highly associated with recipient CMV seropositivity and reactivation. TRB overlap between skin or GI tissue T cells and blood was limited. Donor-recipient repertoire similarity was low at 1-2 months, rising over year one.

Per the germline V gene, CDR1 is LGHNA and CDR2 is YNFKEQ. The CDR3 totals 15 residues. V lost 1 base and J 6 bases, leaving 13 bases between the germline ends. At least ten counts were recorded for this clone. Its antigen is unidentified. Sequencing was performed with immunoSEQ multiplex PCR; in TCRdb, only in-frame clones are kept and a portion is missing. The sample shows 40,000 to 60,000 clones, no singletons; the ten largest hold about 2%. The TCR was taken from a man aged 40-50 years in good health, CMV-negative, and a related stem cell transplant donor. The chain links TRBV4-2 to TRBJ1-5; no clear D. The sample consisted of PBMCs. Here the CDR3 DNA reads TGTGCCAGCAGCCAAGGAGATGAGAGCGTTCAGCCCCAGCATTTT. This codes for CASSQGDESVQPQHF.